The clone carrying this T cell receptor beta chain was seen many times. Its antigen is currently unknown. Trimming took 2 bases from V and 8 from J, leaving 15 bases between them. There are 15 residues in the CDR3. Germline V CDR1 and CDR2: SGHTA, FQGNSA. This specimen belongs to a study of T cells after posttransplantation cyclophosphamide. Study-level results: Donor CD8+ memory clones often dominated recipient blood repertoires at later times.

The table came from immunoSEQ multiplex PCR; TCRdb's copy has only in-frame clones and leaves some out. In total the sample includes under 45,000 clones, none of them seen once. This TCR derives from a woman between 45 and 60 years old in good health and a related stem cell transplant donor. The chain combines TRBV7-2 with TRBJ1-4; unclear D gene. Sequenced: PBMCs. For the CDR3, the DNA is TGTGCCAGCAGCTTAATTCAATTTTCTGGCGAAAAACTGTTTTTT. Its protein is CASSLIQFSGEKLFF.